These 8 T cell receptor beta chains were all obtained from the same sample, sequenced in a study of tumor and adjacent non-tumor tissue in lung cancer. Three rounds of nested PCR, following a modified ARM-PCR protocol, produced the TCRbeta library. TCRdb called the multiplex PCR reads again in MiXCR, with one record for every CDR3 protein. The top ten clones hold 45% of a sample with 35,000 to 55,000 distinct CDR3 sequences, roughly 60% of them seen once. No cell sorting was done before RNA was extracted from the tissue. Distant lung tissue was collected more than 3 cm away from the tumor edge. The specimen sequenced was distant non-tumor lung tissue. Receptor source: a man over 45 with non-small cell lung cancer.

With respect to this clonotype: The CDR3 does not close with the conserved phenylalanine or tryptophan, likely indicating a read error. CDR3 sequence reads: CAGSLQGRPRELFI. As DNA, the CDR3 is TGTGCCGGCAGTCTTCAGGGTCGGCCCAGGGAGCTGTTTATT. The chain links TRBV11-1 to TRBJ2-2, with D possibly being TRBD1 (5 bases). This CDR3 comprises 14 residues. Germline-derived CDR1 and CDR2 are SGHAT and FQDESV (reference sequence).

In the case of this clonotype: Lacking the conserved final phenylalanine or tryptophan, this CDR3 likely reflects a read error. It is unclear where the CDR3 begins or ends on the DNA, so no DNA is shown, and the CDR3 is as TCRdb lists it. The V gene is TRBV29-1, the J gene TRBJ2-3. Per germline, CDR1 SQVTM and CDR2 ANQGSEA. The CDR3 region is 14 residues in length, termini included. CDR3 region: CSVEDRVLQNTQYL.

Turning to this clonotype: This could be a read error, since a much larger clone is one nucleotide away. The rearrangement uses TRBV14 and TRBJ2-2, with D perhaps given as TRBD1 or TRBD2 (5 bases each). Germline V lookup: CDR1 SGHDN, CDR2 FVKESK. Between the trimmed V and J ends, which lost 0 bases and 2 bases, there was a span of 10 bases. This CDR3 region has 16 residues. CDR3 in amino acids: CASSQDWGNNTGELFF. The CDR3 nucleotides are TGTGCCAGCAGCCAAGATTGGGGGAACAACACCGGGGAGCTGTTTTTT.

The chain links TRBV7-9 to TRBJ2-1; D is undetermined. Germline lookup yields CDR1 SEHNR and CDR2 FQNEAQ (reference sequence). The CDR3 spans 12 residues. The V end lost 5 bases, the J end lost 12 bases, and 14 bases lay between the germline ends. The CDR3 DNA reads as TGTGCCAGCAGCCGTATTGGAGATGGGCAGTTCTTC. Translation gives CASSRIGDGQFF.

As to this clonotype: One end of the junction varies from germline; a read error may be responsible. The rearrangement uses TRBV10-1 and TRBJ2-7; 7 bases fit TRBD2. The CDR3 is 15 amino acids. CDR1 is WNHNN and CDR2 is SYGVQD in the germline V gene (reference sequence). The CDR3 reads CASSEVVGGSCEQYF. CDR3 in DNA: TGCGCCAGCAGTGAGGTAGTGGGAGGGTCCTGCGAGCAGTACTTC.

The count of this clonotype is one. A much larger clone sits a single nucleotide away, making a read error possible. This chain connects TRBV28 to TRBJ2-7; D is uncertain. This CDR3 is built from 13 residues. Trimming pared 11 bases from V and 7 bases from J, leaving 21 bases between. Per germline, CDR1 MDHEN and CDR2 SYDVKM. The CDR3 is CAGTKPPAGEQYF. CDR3 sequence (DNA): TGTGCCGGCACCAAACCCCCGGCTGGGGAGCAGTACTTC.

The table lists this clonotype with many counts. The rearrangement links TRBV2 to TRBJ2-3; no firm D call. Germline V gives CDR1 SNHLY, CDR2 FYNNEI. Trimming removed 8 bases at V and 13 bases at J, with 19 bases between. The CDR3 totals 12 residues. This chain's CDR3 is CASAYTMDLEYF. The CDR3 DNA sequence: TGTGCCAGCGCTTATACAATGGACCTAGAGTATTTT.

The genes are TRBV20-1 and TRBJ1-3; TRBD1 agrees at 8 bases. The CDR3 covers 14 residues. Germline V gene sequence: CDR1 DFQATT, CDR2 SNEGSKA (reference sequence). The trim removed 3 bases at V and 0 bases at J, leaving 1 base unmatched. CDR3 region: CSASTGGSGNTIYF. CDR3 sequence (DNA): TGCAGTGCTAGCACAGGGGGCTCTGGAAACACCATATATTTT.